The 12 T cell receptor beta chains in this list originate from one sample, sequenced in a study of cytomegalovirus exposure and HLA in healthy donors. Only in-frame clones appear in the TCRdb table, and some are missing; sequencing was by immunoSEQ multiplex PCR. Of more than 250,000 clones listed, 75% to 90% are singletons. The sequenced sample was PBMCs. Every receptor here comes from a young woman in good health and CMV-seronegative.

The rearrangement links TRBV5-3 to TRBJ2-3; 7 nucleotides agree with TRBD2. TRBV5-3 is filed as an ORF, its function uncertain. J was trimmed by 8 bases and V by 4 bases; bases with no gene match: 7. This CDR3 has 13 amino acids. This CDR3 is CARSRRGTATQYF. In nucleotides, the CDR3 is TGTGCCAGAAGCCGGCGGGGGACGGCTACGCAGTATTTT.

The DNA for the CDR3 is TGTGCCAGCAGCCCTGTTTCCTACGAGCAGTACTTC. Translation: CASSPVSYEQYF. V and J are TRBV11-1 and TRBJ2-7; D uncertain. The germline V gene encodes CDR1 SGHAT and CDR2 FQDESV (reference sequence). The germline V and J ends were trimmed by 5 bases and 1 base, with 6 bases remaining between them. The CDR3 runs 12 residues.

V gene TRBV7-3 combines with J gene TRBJ2-5; TRBD1 aligns across 9 bases. V gave up 3 bases and J gave up 5 bases; unmatched junction bases: 7. CDR3 length: 15 amino acids. Germline loops: CDR1 SGHTA, CDR2 FQGTGA. CDR3 sequence: CASSLSGQGRETQYF. CDR3 DNA sequence: TGTGCCAGCAGCTTGAGCGGACAGGGGAGGGAGACCCAGTACTTC.

The CDR3: CASSLEQGSFNEQFF. CDR3 bases: TGTGCCAGCAGCTTGGAACAGGGGTCTTTCAATGAGCAGTTCTTC. The rearrangement joins TRBV5-6 to TRBJ2-1, with 7 bases matching TRBD1. The CDR3 runs 15 residues. V dropped 0 bases and J dropped 6; count of bases not matched to a gene: 6. Germline V gives CDR1 SGHDT, CDR2 YYEEEE.

The chain is built from TRBV30 and TRBJ1-1; 9 bases line up with TRBD1. V lost 2 bases and J lost 4; bases outside the gene matches: 5. The germline V gene has CDR1 GTSNPN and CDR2 SVGIG (reference sequence). This CDR3 is built from 14 residues. The CDR3: CAWSLLDRGTEAFF. The CDR3 DNA is TGTGCCTGGAGTCTCCTGGACAGGGGCACTGAAGCTTTCTTT.

The chain joins TRBV29-1 to TRBJ2-3; 10 bases map to TRBD2. CDR3 size: 14 residues. With V trimmed by 7 bases and J by 11 bases, 15 bases remained unmatched. Germline V gene data show CDR1 as SQVTM and CDR2 as ANQGSEA. The CDR3 DNA sequence: TGCAGCGGGGGAGGACTAGCGGACCTAGTTAGGCAGTATTTT. Translation: CSGGGLADLVRQYF.

The rearrangement links TRBV4-1 to TRBJ2-1; the match to TRBD1 covers 7 bases. Trimming at V came to 2 bases and at J to 8 bases, leaving 9 bases not matched to a gene. The CDR3 extends over 15 amino acids. Germline V gene lookup returns CDR1 MGHRA and CDR2 YSYEKL. This CDR3 reads CASSQPDRRRDEQFF. Here the CDR3 DNA reads TGCGCCAGCAGCCAACCGGACAGGCGACGGGATGAGCAGTTCTTC.

This chain uses TRBV7-2 with TRBJ2-3; D may be TRBD2 (6 bases). CDR1 and CDR2 (germline): SGHTA, FQGNSA. The CDR3 length is 15 residues. The V gene lost 5 bases and the J gene lost 4 bases, with 16 bases spanning the gap. The CDR3 nucleotides are TGTGCCAGCAGCCCCGGGACTCTGGACTCAGATACGCAGTATTTT. This gives the protein CASSPGTLDSDTQYF.

The gene calls are TRBV6-1 and TRBJ2-1; 7 bases align to TRBD1. V lost 6 bases, J lost 7 bases, and 12 bases stayed unmatched. The V gene's germline CDR1 is MNHNS and CDR2 SASEGT. The CDR3 runs 15 residues. CDR3 sequence reads: CASRKDLTGLNEQFF. CDR3 nucleotides: TGTGCCAGCAGAAAAGACTTGACAGGGTTAAATGAGCAGTTCTTC.

This clone was seen only once. V and J are TRBV11-2 and TRBJ2-5, with D unclear. Germline CDR1 reads SGHAT; CDR2 reads FQNNGV. The CDR3 sequence is 14 residues long. V lost 5 bases and J 1 base, leaving 11 bases between the germline ends. CDR3 region: CASSRFDIQETQYF. CDR3 sequence (DNA): TGTGCCAGCAGCCGTTTTGACATCCAAGAGACCCAGTACTTC.

The chain recombines TRBV2 with TRBJ2-3; D might be TRBD2 (5 bases). CDR3 length: 14 amino acids. CDR1 is SNHLY, CDR2 FYNNEI, per germline. Trimming removed 6 bases from V and 0 bases from J, with 10 bases in between. CDR3 bases: TGTGCCAGCAGCGTGGGAGCGAGCACAGATACGCAGTATTTT. Translation gives CASSVGASTDTQYF.

This clone was seen a single time. The chain uses TRBV7-3 and TRBJ2-2, with 9 bases identical to TRBD2. J lost 5 bases, V lost 4 bases, and 5 bases had no gene match. CDR1 and CDR2 (germline): SGHTA, FQGTGA. This CDR3 spans 15 amino acids. This chain's CDR3 is CASSSGLAETGELFF. CDR3 sequence (DNA): TGTGCCAGCAGCTCGGGACTAGCAGAAACCGGGGAGCTGTTTTTT.